These 14 T cell receptor beta chains share one sample of origin, sequenced in a study of blood T cell repertoires in COVID-19 (dated by TCRdb to 2020 to 2021). The protocol used for the library was the immunoSEQ multiplex PCR assay. TCRdb took over this immuneACCESS table, retaining in-frame rearrangements with V and J assigned. Such tables are incomplete; in checked studies, under half of the missing clones stem from an unresolved V gene, and the remainder is unexplained. This sample holds some 250,000 clones; more than 65% were observed only once. The top ten constitute about 4.5% of the sample. What was sequenced was peripheral blood. The receptors come from a man aged 50 or older with active or convalescent COVID-19.

In this sample, this clone turned up a few times. This sequence joins TRBV19 and TRBJ1-1; tentatively, D is TRBD1 (5 bases). V was pared by 3 bases and J by 6 bases, with 14 bases between. Germline V gene lookup returns CDR1 LNHDA and CDR2 SQIVND (reference sequence). This CDR3 is 14 amino acids long. The CDR3 region is CASSIPDSGAEAFF. In DNA form, the CDR3 reads TGTGCCAGTAGTATCCCCGACAGTGGGGCTGAAGCTTTCTTT.

This chain uses TRBV2 with TRBJ1-1; D is unclear. CDR1 SNHLY and CDR2 FYNNEI come from the germline V gene. The ends were cut back, 7 bases at V and 5 bases at J, with 14 bases in the middle. This CDR3 is built from 13 residues. The DNA of the CDR3 is TGTGCCAGCACTCCTCGGGTTTGGACTGAAGCTTTCTTT. It specifies CASTPRVWTEAFF. Full variable domain (missing parts from reference TRBV2 and TRBJ1-1): EPEVTQTPSHQVTQMGQEVILRCVPISNHLYFYWYRQILGQKVEFLVSFYNNEISEKSEIFDDQFSVERPDGSNFTLKIRSTKLEDSAMYFCASTPRVWTEAFFGQGTRLTVV.

This chain connects TRBV11-2 to TRBJ1-6, with D possibly being TRBD1 (5 bases). Trimming cost V 1 base and J 0 bases, with 13 bases left between them. Per the germline V gene, CDR1 is SGHAT and CDR2 is FQNNGV. This CDR3 contains 18 residues. The CDR3 region is CASSLVRQRSSYNSPLHF. In nucleotides, the CDR3 is TGTGCCAGCAGCTTAGTGCGACAGAGGAGCTCCTATAATTCACCCCTCCACTTT. Full variable domain (remainder filled in from reference TRBV11-2 and TRBJ1-6): EAGVAQSPRYKIIEKRQSVAFWCNPISGHATLYWYQQILGQGPKLLIQFQNNGVVDDSQLPKDRFSAERLKGVDSTLKIQPAKLEDSAVYLCASSLVRQRSSYNSPLHFGNGTRLTVT.

The chain recombines TRBV5-1 with TRBJ1-4; possible D gene TRBD1, 6 bases. V lost 0 bases, J lost 0 bases, and 12 bases lay in between. This CDR3 spans 17 amino acids. Germline V lookup: CDR1 SGHRS, CDR2 YFSETQ. This CDR3 is CASSLDVRQATNEKLFF. CDR3 DNA sequence: TGCGCCAGCAGCTTGGACGTGCGACAGGCAACTAATGAAAAACTGTTTTTT.

The gene calls are TRBV6-4 and TRBJ1-5, with D possibly TRBD1 on 5 matching bases. Looked up from germline, CDR1 is MRHNA and CDR2 is SNTAGT. CDR3 length: 14 amino acids. The germline V and J ends were trimmed by 6 bases and 0 bases, with 9 bases remaining between them. Here the CDR3 DNA reads TGTGCCAGCAGCCGGGACTTTAGCAATCAGCCCCAGCATTTT. It codes for CASSRDFSNQPQHF.

The chain couples TRBV5-4 to TRBJ2-7; TRBD1 agrees at 9 bases. The CDR3 loop spans 14 amino acids. The trim removed 3 bases at V and 2 bases at J, leaving 3 bases unmatched. CDR1 SGHNT and CDR2 YYREEE come from the germline V gene (reference sequence). CDR3 in amino acids: CASSSGQGPYEQYF. The DNA for the CDR3 is TGTGCCAGCAGCTCGGGACAGGGACCCTACGAGCAGTACTTC.

The genes are TRBV30 and TRBJ2-3; 7 bases align to TRBD2. The J segment lost 1 base and the V segment lost 4 bases, leaving 8 bases of the junction unmatched. CDR1 is GTSNPN and CDR2 is SVGIG in the germline V gene (reference sequence). The CDR3 sequence is 15 residues long. In DNA, the CDR3 is TGTGCCTGGACCTATGGGGGGAGGGGCACAGATACGCAGTATTTT. This gives the protein CAWTYGGRGTDTQYF.

J is TRBJ1-2 and V is TRBV5-1; D call uncertain. Germline loops: CDR1 SGHRS, CDR2 YFSETQ. CDR3 length: 14 amino acids. V was pared by 4 bases and J by 0 bases, with 10 bases between. CDR3 bases: TGCGCCAGCAGCCCAAGCGGTGCTAACTATGGCTACACCTTC. This translates into CASSPSGANYGYTF.

The rearrangement joins TRBV5-1 to TRBJ1-1; 9 nucleotides align to TRBD1. This CDR3 region has 12 residues. J gave up 6 bases and V 3 bases, and 0 bases lay outside the gene matches. CDR1 is SGHRS and CDR2 is YFSETQ in the germline V gene. For the CDR3, the DNA is TGCGCCAGCAGCTGGACAGGGGCTGAAGCTTTCTTT. This translates into CASSWTGAEAFF.

This rearrangement joins TRBV2 to TRBJ2-7; 8 nucleotides agree with TRBD1. The CDR3 sequence is 12 residues long. Trimming cost V 10 bases and J 3 bases; bases outside gene matches: 5. Germline CDR1 reads SNHLY; CDR2 reads FYNNEI. Written as DNA, the CDR3 is TGTGCCACCCAGGGGGCCCTCTACGAGCAGTACTTC. It encodes CATQGALYEQYF. Full variable domain (rest looked up from reference TRBV2 and TRBJ2-7): EPEVTQTPSHQVTQMGQEVILRCVPISNHLYFYWYRQILGQKVEFLVSFYNNEISEKSEIFDDQFSVERPDGSNFTLKIRSTKLEDSAMYFCATQGALYEQYFGPGTRLTVT.

The rearrangement links TRBV6-5 to TRBJ1-1; TRBD1 agrees at 9 bases. With V trimmed by 6 bases and J by 5 bases, 7 bases remained unmatched. The germline V gene encodes CDR1 MNHEY and CDR2 SVGAGI. The CDR3 totals 14 residues. CDR3 region: CASRIQGAGTEAFF. CDR3 nucleotides: TGTGCCAGCAGAATACAGGGGGCAGGGACTGAAGCTTTCTTT.

Written as DNA, the CDR3 is TGTGCCAGCAGCCAAGAGGCTCTTAAGAACACCGGGGAGCTGTTTTTT. This encodes CASSQEALKNTGELFF. The genes are TRBV3-1 (or the pseudogene TRBV3-2) and TRBJ2-2; D gene ambiguous. V was clipped by 0 bases and J by 1 base, with 9 bases between them. The CDR3 runs to 16 residues. Germline values: CDR1 LGHDT, CDR2 YNNKEL (reference sequence).

This chain uses TRBV12-3 or TRBV12-4 with TRBJ2-7; no clear D gene. V gave up 4 bases and J gave up 4 bases, with 8 bases separating them. The CDR3 is 12 amino acids. The CDR3 DNA follows: TGTGCCAGCAGTTACGTCGGGTACGAGCAGTACTTC. This codes for CASSYVGYEQYF.

The chain carries TRBV5-5 and TRBJ1-1; 7 bases match TRBD1. Germline CDR1 reads SGHKS; CDR2 reads YYEKEE (reference sequence). V dropped 3 bases and J dropped 3; count of bases not matched to a gene: 8. CDR3 length: 15 amino acids. The CDR3 reads CASSSTGDLYTEAFF. CDR3 nucleotide sequence: TGTGCCAGCAGCTCCACAGGGGACCTTTACACTGAAGCTTTCTTT.